This T cell receptor beta chain was sequenced in a study of blood T cell repertoires in COVID-19 (dated by TCRdb to 2018 to 2020). Describing the broader study: Samples from collaborators originated in the United States, Italy and Spain and spanned both the acute and convalescent phases of COVID-19. The prospective study material was composed of cDNA or gDNA derived from T cells, B-cell-depleted T cells, or PBMCs. The repertoires were released in a freely available public database intended as a resource for research on the immune response to SARS-CoV-2. Where HLA class I and class II types were available, the types were taken from metadata supplied by the sample provider, not from assay-based typing. The samples were drawn from two sources: the first 160 participants of the ongoing ImmuneRACE study, and 1,000 to 1,500 subjects contributed by 6 global collaborators. Sample metadata almost always included a de-identified subject ID, COVID-19 status, age in years and sex. Deeply sampled blood TCRbeta repertoires from subjects exposed to, actively infected with, or recovered from COVID-19 were included in the dataset.

TCRbeta CDR3 regions were amplified from genomic DNA by means of the immunoSEQ Assay, a bias-controlled multiplex PCR. In the authors' own workflow: The number of nucleated cells in each sample was estimated by amplification of reference gene primers within the assay. To quantify the absolute abundance of each unique TCRbeta CDR3 rearrangement, sequence reads were collapsed and filtered. Productive Simpson clonality was computed per sample as the square root of Simpson's diversity index over productive rearrangements. TCRdb's version of the immuneACCESS table is confined to in-frame rearrangements and falls short of the full clone set. An unresolved V gene accounts for under half of the shortfall where checked; the remainder is of unknown origin. That table gives V, J and clone size, and the DNA gave D and trimming. Recorded for this sample are 250,000 to 350,000 clones; 70% to 85% of them occurred a single time. Almost 1.5% of the sample goes to the ten largest clones.

A remark on this clone: Its antigen is not yet known. Base quality data are lacking; no much larger clone is found one base away.

One collaborating source in Seattle enrolled patients during active infection and followed them longitudinally through the course of disease. Collaborating institutions collected whole blood in K2EDTA tubes following their own protocols. For TCRbeta analysis, collaborator samples were shipped as frozen whole blood, as isolated PBMCs, or as DNA extracted from either sample type. Spanning cysteine to phenylalanine, the CDR3 consists of 16 amino acids. Only the CDR3 DNA is retained, 48 bases long and in frame from the first base. V gives up 2 bases and J gives up 0 bases, and the segment between their germline ends measures 11 bases. CDR1 MNHEY and CDR2 SMNVEV were looked up in the germline V gene (reference sequence). Study-level results and caveats: The amount of clinical and demographic metadata varied by source and participant and was provided uncurated.

Sequenced input: peripheral blood. Recombination connected TRBV27 to TRBJ2-1; tentative D gene TRBD2, with 7 bases matching. The sequence came from a human donor with COVID-19, enrolled during active disease. The donor label of this sample is uncertain. The CDR3 region has the sequence CASSLAGAFSYNEQFF. The bases are TGTGCCAGCAGTTTAGCGGGGGCCTTCTCCTACAATGAGCAGTTCTTC.